This T cell receptor beta chain derives from a study (dated by TCRdb to the early 2010s). Looking up the germline V gene (reference sequence) yields CDR1 SEHNR and CDR2 FQNEAQ. The CDR3 measures 12 amino acids from cysteine to phenylalanine. The entry retains the CDR3 DNA only, 36 bases that are in frame from base 1. V is cut by 5 bases and J by 2 bases, and the space between the germline ends is 6 bases. Based on its abundance in the sample, this clonotype is medium-sized (0.01 to 0.1%). Its binding antigen is unknown. Per-base qualities were not stored, and no clone one base away is much larger. The sequencing machine was an Illumina Genome Analyzer IIx. The public sequencing data were trimmed at Q25 with fastp and processed into clonotypes with MiXCR by TCRdb, which kept only in-frame beta chains. Entries that share a CDR3 protein sequence are merged under the most common genes and DNA. This sample has roughly 7,100 distinct CDR3 sequences in its table, and roughly 32% of those were observed once. The ten largest clones represent roughly 20% of the sample.

This chain joins TRBV7-9 to TRBJ2-5; tentative D gene TRBD2, with 6 bases matching. The sample was blood. This clonotype originated in a human donor. The CDR3 amino acid sequence is: CASSAGQETQYF. The nucleotide sequence reads TGTGCCAGCAGCGCGGGGCAAGAGACCCAGTACTTC.